The present T cell receptor beta chain was sequenced within a study of shared clonotypes between healthy human individuals. Whole-study context: Aged between 18 and 49, the donors were two women and a few men. There were three CD4 naive, three CD4 memory, two CD8 naive and one CD8 memory plates per donor.

V lost 1 base and J 0 bases, leaving 13 bases between the germline ends. Germline-derived CDR1 and CDR2 are SGHDT and YYEEEE. The CDR3 is 17 residues long. The table lists this clone with a count of one. An approximately 220 ng quantity of DNA, 29,000 or so T cell genomes, went into the sorted-subset replicate PCRs. Sequencing was performed with immunoSEQ multiplex PCR; in TCRdb, only in-frame clones are kept and a portion is missing. This sample yields about 2.4 million clones, of which 93% are seen a single time; 0.35% to 0.45% belongs to the top ten. Sequences were obtained from naive CD4+ T cells from PBMCs. As to subset: CD45RA+ positively selected. This sequence was found in a young man in good health. Some clones in this sample may be carry-over from other donors' samples. The chain employs TRBV5-6 and TRBJ2-2; D gene uncertain. CDR3 coding DNA: TGTGCCAGCAGCTTGAGTCTGGGCCCCTCGAACACCGGGGAGCTGTTTTTT. Its translation: CASSLSLGPSNTGELFF.